The 4 T cell receptor beta chains below come from one sample, sequenced in a study of blood T cell repertoires in COVID-19. Profiling relied on immunoSEQ multiplex PCR, and the TCRdb table lists in-frame clones only, not all of them. The sample lists over 110,000 clones; 60% to 85% were seen once. The specimen sequenced was peripheral blood. These receptors were collected from a woman aged 55-69 years with acute or convalescent COVID-19.

The rearrangement uses TRBV5-1 and TRBJ2-1, with D possibly TRBD1 on 5 matching bases. CDR3 length: 13 residues. V dropped 2 bases and J dropped 6 bases, with 9 bases sitting between them. CDR1 is SGHRS and CDR2 is YFSETQ in the germline V gene. CDR3 coding DNA: TGCGCCAGCAGCTTATCAGGGCTCAATGAGCAGTTCTTC. Translated: CASSLSGLNEQFF.

The genes are TRBV19 and TRBJ2-7; D might be TRBD1 (6 bases). V gave up 4 bases and J gave up 6 bases, with 13 bases separating them. The germline V gene has CDR1 LNHDA and CDR2 SQIVND (reference sequence). CDR3 length: 13 residues. The CDR3 loop is CASSTQGNGEQYF. In DNA, the CDR3 is TGTGCCAGTAGTACACAGGGTAACGGCGAGCAGTACTTC.

V and J are TRBV3-1 (or the pseudogene TRBV3-2) and TRBJ1-2, with D tentatively TRBD1 (5 bases). The CDR3 is made up of 15 amino acids. From germline, CDR1 is LGHDT and CDR2 YNNKEL (reference sequence). V was shortened by 4 bases and J by 5 bases, with 17 bases between the two germline ends. CDR3 protein: CASSPLGGAGYGYTF. The CDR3 DNA is TGTGCCAGCAGCCCCTTGGGAGGGGCCGGGTATGGCTACACCTTC.

This chain connects TRBV19 to TRBJ1-2; D may be TRBD1 (5 bases). There are 16 residues in the CDR3. Germline CDR1 LNHDA, CDR2 SQIVND (reference sequence). V shed 0 bases and J shed 4 bases, with 15 bases lying between them. CDR3 amino acids: CASSIDPTDRFYGYTF. The CDR3, as DNA: TGTGCCAGTAGTATAGATCCAACCGACAGATTCTATGGCTACACCTTC.